This T cell receptor (beta chain) was identified in a study of prognosis after radiotherapy for stage I lung cancer. The CDR3 is made up of 16 amino acids. V shed 2 bases, J shed 5 bases, and the junction held 9 bases outside the gene matches. Germline loops: CDR1 GTSNPN, CDR2 SVGIG (reference sequence). This clonotype was observed at least ten times. TCR beta CDR3 was amplified from genomic DNA by two-round multiplex PCR. Gene-specific TRBV and TRBJ primers were used in PCR round one. In TCRdb, the multiplex PCR reads were re-called with MiXCR into one record per CDR3 protein. The table shows about 26,000 distinct CDR3 sequences, with 25% to 30% occurring only once.

The V call is TRBV30, the J call TRBJ2-1; 10 positions agree with TRBD2. This TCR was sampled from a donor at least 50 years old with non-small cell lung cancer. The material was PBMCs, obtained before or after stereotactic body radiation therapy (not recorded which). This CDR3 reads CAWSRWTSGRNNEQFF. The CDR3 DNA reads TGTGCCTGGAGTAGGTGGACTAGCGGTAGGAACAATGAGCAGTTCTTC.